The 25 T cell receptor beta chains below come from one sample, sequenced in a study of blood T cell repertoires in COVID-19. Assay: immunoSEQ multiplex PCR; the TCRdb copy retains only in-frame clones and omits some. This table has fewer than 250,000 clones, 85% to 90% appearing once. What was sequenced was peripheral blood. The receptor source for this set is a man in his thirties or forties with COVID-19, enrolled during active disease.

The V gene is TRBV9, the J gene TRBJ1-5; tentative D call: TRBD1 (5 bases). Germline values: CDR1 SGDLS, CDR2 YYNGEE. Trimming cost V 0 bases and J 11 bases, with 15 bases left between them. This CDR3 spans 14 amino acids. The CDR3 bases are TGTGCCAGCAGCGTAGAGCCGACAGTCCCAGCCCAGCATTTT. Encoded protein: CASSVEPTVPAQHF.

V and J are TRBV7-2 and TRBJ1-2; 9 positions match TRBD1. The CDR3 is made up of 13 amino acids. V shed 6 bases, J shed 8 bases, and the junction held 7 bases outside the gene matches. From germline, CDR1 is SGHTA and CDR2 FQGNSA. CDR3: CASRSQGARGYTF. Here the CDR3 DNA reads TGTGCCAGCAGGTCACAGGGGGCGAGGGGCTACACCTTC.

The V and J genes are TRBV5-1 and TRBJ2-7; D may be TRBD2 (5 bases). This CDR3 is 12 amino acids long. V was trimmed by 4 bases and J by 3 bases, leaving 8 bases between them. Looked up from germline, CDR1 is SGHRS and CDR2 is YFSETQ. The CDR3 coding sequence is TGCGCCAGCAGCCTGGACTTCTACGAGCAGTACTTC. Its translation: CASSLDFYEQYF.

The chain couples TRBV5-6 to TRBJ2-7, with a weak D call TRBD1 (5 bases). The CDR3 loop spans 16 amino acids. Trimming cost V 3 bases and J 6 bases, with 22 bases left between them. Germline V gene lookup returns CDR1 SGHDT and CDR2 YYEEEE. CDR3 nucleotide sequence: TGTGCCAGCAGCTCAGGACAACTAACGATGATACGCGAGCAGTACTTC. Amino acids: CASSSGQLTMIREQYF.

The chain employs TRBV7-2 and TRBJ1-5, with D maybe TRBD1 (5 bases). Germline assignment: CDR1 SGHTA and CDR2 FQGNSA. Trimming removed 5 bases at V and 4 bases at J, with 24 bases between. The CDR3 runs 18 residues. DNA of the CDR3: TGTGCCAGCAGCGGGGGACTCGGGGGAGGCATCTGGAATCAGCCCCAGCATTTT. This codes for CASSGGLGGGIWNQPQHF.

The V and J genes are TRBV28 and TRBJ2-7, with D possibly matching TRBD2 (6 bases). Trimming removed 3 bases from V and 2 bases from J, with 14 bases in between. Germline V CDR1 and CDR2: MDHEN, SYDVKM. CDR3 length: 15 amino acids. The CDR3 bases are TGTGCCAGCAGTTTCGGAGGGGCCGGAGCCTACGAGCAGTACTTC. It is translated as CASSFGGAGAYEQYF. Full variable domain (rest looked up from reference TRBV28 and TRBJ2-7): DVKVTQSSRYLVKRTGEKVFLECVQDMDHENMFWYRQDPGLGLRLIYFSYDVKMKEKGDIPEGYSVSREKKERFSLILESASTNQTSMYLCASSFGGAGAYEQYFGPGTRLTVT.

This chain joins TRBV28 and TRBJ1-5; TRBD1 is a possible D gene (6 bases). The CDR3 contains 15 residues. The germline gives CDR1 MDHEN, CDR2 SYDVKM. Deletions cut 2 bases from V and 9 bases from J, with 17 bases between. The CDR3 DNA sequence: TGTGCCAGCAGTTTAATATTAGGGGGTACGAGGCCCCAGCATTTT. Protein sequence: CASSLILGGTRPQHF.

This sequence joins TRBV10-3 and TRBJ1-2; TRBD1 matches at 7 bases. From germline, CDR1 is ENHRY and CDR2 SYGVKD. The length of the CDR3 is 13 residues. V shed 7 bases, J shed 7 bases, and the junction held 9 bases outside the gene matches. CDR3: CAITDRVRRGYTF. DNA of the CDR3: TGTGCCATCACCGACAGGGTCAGGCGTGGCTACACCTTC.

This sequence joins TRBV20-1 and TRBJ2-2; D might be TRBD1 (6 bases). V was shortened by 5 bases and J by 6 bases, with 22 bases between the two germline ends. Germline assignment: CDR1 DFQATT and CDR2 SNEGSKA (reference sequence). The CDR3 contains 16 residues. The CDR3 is CSARVNRARLAGELFF. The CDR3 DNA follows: TGCAGTGCTCGTGTGAACAGGGCCCGATTGGCCGGGGAGCTGTTTTTT.

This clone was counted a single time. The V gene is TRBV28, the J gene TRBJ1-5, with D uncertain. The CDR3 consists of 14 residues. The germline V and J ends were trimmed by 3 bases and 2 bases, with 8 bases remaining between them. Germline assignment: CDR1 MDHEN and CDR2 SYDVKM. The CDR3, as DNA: TGTGCCAGCAGTTTTGGGCAGGGCAATCAGCCCCAGCATTTT. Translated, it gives CASSFGQGNQPQHF.

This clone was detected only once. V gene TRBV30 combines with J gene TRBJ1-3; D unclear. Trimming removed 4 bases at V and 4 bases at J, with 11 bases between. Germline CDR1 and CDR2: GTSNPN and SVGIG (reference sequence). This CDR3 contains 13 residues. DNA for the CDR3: TGTGCCTGGACCCGAGAGTCCGGAAACACCATATATTTT. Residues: CAWTRESGNTIYF.

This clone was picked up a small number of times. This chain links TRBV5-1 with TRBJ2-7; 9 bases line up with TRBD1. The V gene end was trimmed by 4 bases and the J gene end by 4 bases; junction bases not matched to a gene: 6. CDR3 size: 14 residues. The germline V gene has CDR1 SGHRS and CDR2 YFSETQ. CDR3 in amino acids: CASSTGQGEYEQYF. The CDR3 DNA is TGCGCCAGCAGCACGGGACAGGGAGAATACGAGCAGTACTTC.

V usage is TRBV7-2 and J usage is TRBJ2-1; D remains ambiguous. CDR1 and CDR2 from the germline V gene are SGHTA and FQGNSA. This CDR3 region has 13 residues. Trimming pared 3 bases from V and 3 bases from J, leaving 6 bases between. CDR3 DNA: TGTGCCAGCAGCTTTAACAACTACAATGAGCAGTTCTTC. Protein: CASSFNNYNEQFF.

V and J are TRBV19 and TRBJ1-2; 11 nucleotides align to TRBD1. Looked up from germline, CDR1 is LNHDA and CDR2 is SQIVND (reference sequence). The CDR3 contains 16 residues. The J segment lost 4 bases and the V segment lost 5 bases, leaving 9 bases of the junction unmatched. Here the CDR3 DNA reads TGTGCCAGTAGTCCCCGGACAGGGGGCTCGGGCTATGGCTACACCTTC. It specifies CASSPRTGGSGYGYTF.

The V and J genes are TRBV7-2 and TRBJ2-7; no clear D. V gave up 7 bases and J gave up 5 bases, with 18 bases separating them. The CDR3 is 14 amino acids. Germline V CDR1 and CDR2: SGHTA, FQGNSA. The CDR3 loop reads CASTSKARLNEQYF. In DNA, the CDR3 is TGTGCCAGCACCTCCAAGGCAAGACTGAACGAGCAGTACTTC.

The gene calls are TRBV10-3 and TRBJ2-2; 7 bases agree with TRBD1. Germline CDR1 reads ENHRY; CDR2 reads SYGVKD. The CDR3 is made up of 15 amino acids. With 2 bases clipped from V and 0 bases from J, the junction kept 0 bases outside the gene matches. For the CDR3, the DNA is TGTGCCATCAGTGAGGGGACAGCGAACACCGGGGAGCTGTTTTTT. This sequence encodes CAISEGTANTGELFF.

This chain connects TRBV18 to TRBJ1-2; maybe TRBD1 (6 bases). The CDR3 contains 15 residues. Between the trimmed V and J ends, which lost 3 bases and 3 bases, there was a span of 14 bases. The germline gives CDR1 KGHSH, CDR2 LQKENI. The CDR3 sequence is CASSPTGAGYYGYTF. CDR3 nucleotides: TGTGCCAGCTCACCGACAGGAGCTGGATACTATGGCTACACCTTC.

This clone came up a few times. The chain's CDR3 is CASNRDREFGELFF. The CDR3 DNA is TGCGCCAGCAACCGGGACAGGGAGTTCGGGGAGCTGTTTTTT. The chain joins TRBV4-3 to TRBJ2-2; the match to TRBD1 covers 9 bases. The CDR3 sequence is 14 residues long. V was clipped by 7 bases and J by 7 bases; unmatched bases: 7. Germline V CDR1 and CDR2: LGHNA, YSLEER.

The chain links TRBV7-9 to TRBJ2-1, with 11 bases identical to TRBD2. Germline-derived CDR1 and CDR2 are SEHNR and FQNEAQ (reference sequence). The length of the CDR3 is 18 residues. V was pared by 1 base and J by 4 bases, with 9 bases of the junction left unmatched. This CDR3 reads CASSLVAVAGGFYNEQFF. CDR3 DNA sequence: TGTGCCAGCAGCTTAGTGGCGGTAGCGGGGGGGTTTTACAATGAGCAGTTCTTC.

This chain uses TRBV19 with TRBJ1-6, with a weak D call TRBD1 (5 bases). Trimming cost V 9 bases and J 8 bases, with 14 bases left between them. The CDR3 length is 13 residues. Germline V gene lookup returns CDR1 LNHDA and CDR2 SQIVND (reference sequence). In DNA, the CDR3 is TGTGCCAGCAGGGCCCGGGTGGATTCACCCCTCCACTTT. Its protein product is CASRARVDSPLHF.

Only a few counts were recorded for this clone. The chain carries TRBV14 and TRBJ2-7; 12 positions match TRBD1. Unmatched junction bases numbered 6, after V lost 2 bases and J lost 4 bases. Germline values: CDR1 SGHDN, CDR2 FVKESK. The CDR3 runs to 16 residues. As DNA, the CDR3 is TGTGCCAGCAGCCAATCCGGGACAGGGGGCATTTACGAGCAGTACTTC. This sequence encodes CASSQSGTGGIYEQYF. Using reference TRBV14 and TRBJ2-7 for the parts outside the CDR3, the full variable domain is EAGVTQFPSHSVIEKGQTVTLRCDPISGHDNLYWYRRVMGKEIKFLLHFVKESKQDESGMPNNRFLAERTGGTYSTLKVQPAELEDSGVYFCASSQSGTGGIYEQYFGPGTRLTVT.

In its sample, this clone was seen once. The CDR3 bases are TGTGCCAGCAGCTTTTATCGGCTCGTCGGGAACGAGCAGTACTTC. Amino acids: CASSFYRLVGNEQYF. V gene TRBV5-6 combines with J gene TRBJ2-7; D might be TRBD2 (5 bases). The CDR3 is 15 residues long. V was trimmed by 2 bases and J by 5 bases, leaving 17 bases between them. Germline values: CDR1 SGHDT, CDR2 YYEEEE.

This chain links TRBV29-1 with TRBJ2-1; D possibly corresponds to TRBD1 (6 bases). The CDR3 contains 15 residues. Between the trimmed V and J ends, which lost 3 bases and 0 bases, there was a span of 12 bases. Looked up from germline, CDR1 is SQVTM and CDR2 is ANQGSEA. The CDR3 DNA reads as TGCAGCGTTGATTTTTCCAGGGGCTCCTACAATGAGCAGTTCTTC. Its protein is CSVDFSRGSYNEQFF.

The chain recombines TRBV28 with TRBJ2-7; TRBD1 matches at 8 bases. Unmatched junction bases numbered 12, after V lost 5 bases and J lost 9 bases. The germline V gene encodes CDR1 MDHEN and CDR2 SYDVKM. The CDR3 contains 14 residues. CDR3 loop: CASSGQGNRLGQYF. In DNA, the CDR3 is TGTGCCAGCAGTGGACAGGGCAACCGTCTGGGGCAGTACTTC. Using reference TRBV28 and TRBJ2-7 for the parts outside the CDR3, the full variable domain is DVKVTQSSRYLVKRTGEKVFLECVQDMDHENMFWYRQDPGLGLRLIYFSYDVKMKEKGDIPEGYSVSREKKERFSLILESASTNQTSMYLCASSGQGNRLGQYFGPGTRLTVT.

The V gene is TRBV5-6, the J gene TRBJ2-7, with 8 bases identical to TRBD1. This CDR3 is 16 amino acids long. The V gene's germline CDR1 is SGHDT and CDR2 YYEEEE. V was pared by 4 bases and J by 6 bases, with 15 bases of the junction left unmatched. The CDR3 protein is CASSAIPSGTGGEQYF. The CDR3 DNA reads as TGTGCCAGCAGCGCCATCCCCTCCGGGACAGGCGGCGAGCAGTACTTC.